This T cell receptor (beta chain) is from a study of lymphopenia after photon versus proton radiotherapy. Trimming shortened V by 1 base and J by 5 bases, and 17 bases separated the two germline ends. The germline V gene has CDR1 SGHDN and CDR2 FVKESK. The CDR3 has 16 residues. Repertoires were generated with immunoSEQ multiplex PCR, while TCRdb's copy carries only in-frame clones and drops some. The table shows 35,000 to 40,000 clones, with 70% to 90% occurring only once. Concerning this clone: Its antigen is not identified.

General study points: Larger post-nadir TCR diversity loss correlated inversely with survival in deceased patients. Under photons, naive T cells and diversity fell while effector/memory populations rose. Survival link was tested only in deceased patients; proton benefit remains a possibility.

This sample comprised peripheral blood, obtained from a patient treated with photon-based radiotherapy. The chain links TRBV14 to TRBJ2-5; TRBD1 or TRBD2 may be the D gene (5 bases each). The receptor was derived from a man aged 45 to 65 with gastric cancer. CDR3 region: CASSQGAFRGAETQYF. The DNA for the CDR3 is TGTGCCAGCAGCCAAGGAGCGTTTAGGGGAGCGGAGACCCAGTACTTC.